Listed below are T cell receptor beta chains from one sample, sequenced in a study of identical twins. TCRdb recomputed calls from the 5' RACE reads with MiXCR, one row per CDR3 protein. The table records more than 650,000 distinct CDR3 sequences, approximately 6% of them present only once. The sequenced sample consisted of naive T cells sorted from blood. Receptors were obtained from a man younger than 35 in good health. The CDR3 runs from the conserved cysteine through the conserved F or W. The order of the fields is J gene, V gene, CDR3 length, D gene, clone size, CDR3 DNA, CDR3 protein. D genes are given only for firm matches. The size entry gives once, few, many or a size class.

>TRBJ2-5|TRBV18|14|-|few
TGTGCCAGCTCTTCGGGGCCGGGGCCGGAGACCCAGTACTTC
CASSSGPGPETQYF
>TRBJ2-5|TRBV20-1|14|-|many
TGCAGTGCTAGAAAATCGGGGGTTTTAGAGACCCAGTACTTC
CSARKSGVLETQYF
>TRBJ2-3|TRBV7-2|16|-|many
TGTGCCAGCAGCTTTGAAGGGACTGGTAGCACAGATACGCAGTATTTT
CASSFEGTGSTDTQYF
>TRBJ2-1|TRBV5-8|13|-|many
TGTGCCAGCGGAGGGCCAGGGTACGTCGCACAGTTCTTC
CASGGPGYVAQFF
>TRBJ1-1|TRBV14|11|-|few
TGTGCCAGCAGCGTCCACACTGAAGCTTTCTTT
CASSVHTEAFF
>TRBJ1-2|TRBV20-1|13|-|many
TGCAGTGCTCCCTCACACCCGGAGTATGGCTACACCTTC
CSAPSHPEYGYTF
>TRBJ1-3|TRBV5-6|14|-|few
TGTGCCAGCACCACCAGGCGAGCTGGAAACACCATATATTTT
CASTTRRAGNTIYF
>TRBJ1-5|TRBV24-1|15|-|many
TGTGCCACCAGTGATCAACGGCAAGGGGATCAGCCCCAGCATTTT
CATSDQRQGDQPQHF
>TRBJ2-7|TRBV7-3|13|-|many
TGTGCCAGCAGCTTAATGCTTGACGGCGAGCAGTACTTC
CASSLMLDGEQYF
>TRBJ2-1|TRBV18|15|TRBD2|few
TGTGCCAGCTCACCCGGGACTAACCCCTACAATGAGCAGTTCTTC
CASSPGTNPYNEQFF
>TRBJ2-3|TRBV7-9|15|-|few
TGTGCCGGAGGTTCAACCGGGCCCAACACAGATACGCAGTATTTT
CAGGSTGPNTDTQYF
>TRBJ1-1|TRBV29-1|15|TRBD1|many
TGCAGCGTTGAAGGTCTGGGACAGGCCAACACTGAAGCTTTCTTT
CSVEGLGQANTEAFF
>TRBJ2-1|TRBV29-1|13|-|many
TGCAGCGTTGAGGGGGCTAGTGGTTATGAGCAGTTCTTC
CSVEGASGYEQFF
>TRBJ1-3|TRBV12-3/TRBV12-4|14|TRBD1|many
TGTGCCACGGGAAACGGACAGGCTCAAAACACCATATATTTT
CATGNGQAQNTIYF
>TRBJ2-5|TRBV21-1|11|-|few
TGTGCCTCGTATAGGGTTGAGACCCAGTACTTC
CASYRVETQYF
>TRBJ1-1|TRBV3-1|13|-|few
TGTGCCAGCAGCCAAAAGGTGGTTACTGAAGCTTTCTTT
CASSQKVVTEAFF